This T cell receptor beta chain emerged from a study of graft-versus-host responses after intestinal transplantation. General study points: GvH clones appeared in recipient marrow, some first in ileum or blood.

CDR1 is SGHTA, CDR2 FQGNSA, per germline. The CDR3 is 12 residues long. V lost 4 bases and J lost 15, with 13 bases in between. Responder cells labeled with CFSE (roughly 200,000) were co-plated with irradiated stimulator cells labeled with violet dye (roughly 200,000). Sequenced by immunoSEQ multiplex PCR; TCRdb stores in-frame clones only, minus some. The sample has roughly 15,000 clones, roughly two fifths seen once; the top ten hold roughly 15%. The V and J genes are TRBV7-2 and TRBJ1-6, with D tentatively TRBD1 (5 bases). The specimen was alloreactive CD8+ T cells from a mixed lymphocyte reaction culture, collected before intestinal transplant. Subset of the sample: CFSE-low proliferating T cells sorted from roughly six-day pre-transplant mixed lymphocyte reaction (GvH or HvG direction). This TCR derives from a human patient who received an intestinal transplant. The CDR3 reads CASSYDSLDLHF. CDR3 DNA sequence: TGTGCCAGCAGCTACGACAGCCTGGACCTCCACTTT.